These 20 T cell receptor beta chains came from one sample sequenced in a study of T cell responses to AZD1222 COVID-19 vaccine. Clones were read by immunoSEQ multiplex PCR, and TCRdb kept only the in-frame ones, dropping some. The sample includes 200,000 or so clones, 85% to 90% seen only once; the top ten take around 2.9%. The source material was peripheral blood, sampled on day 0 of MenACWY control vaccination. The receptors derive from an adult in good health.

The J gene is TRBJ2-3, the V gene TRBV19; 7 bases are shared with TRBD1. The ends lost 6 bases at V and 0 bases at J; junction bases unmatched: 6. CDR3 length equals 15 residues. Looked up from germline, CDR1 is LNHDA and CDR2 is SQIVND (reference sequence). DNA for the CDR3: TGTGCCAGTAGGAGGGACAGCTCTAGCACAGATACGCAGTATTTT. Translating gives CASRRDSSSTDTQYF.

CDR3 in DNA: TGCGCCAGCAGCGCAGGCGGGAGGCAGGGCTCCTACGAGCAGTACTTC. Its translation: CASSAGGRQGSYEQYF. The chain employs TRBV4-1 and TRBJ2-7, with 8 positions matching TRBD2. This CDR3 has 16 amino acids. Looked up from germline, CDR1 is MGHRA and CDR2 is YSYEKL. The ends lost 5 bases at V and 0 bases at J; junction bases unmatched: 9.

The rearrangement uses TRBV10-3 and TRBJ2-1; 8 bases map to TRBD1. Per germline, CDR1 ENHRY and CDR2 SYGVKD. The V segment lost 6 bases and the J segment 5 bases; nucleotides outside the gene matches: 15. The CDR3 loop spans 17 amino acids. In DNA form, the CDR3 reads TGTGCCATCAGCGTTGGGACAGGAGCCCTGTTACACAATGAGCAGTTCTTC. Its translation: CAISVGTGALLHNEQFF.

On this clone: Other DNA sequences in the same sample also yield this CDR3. The CDR3 DNA sequence: TGTGCCAGCAGCCAGGGGGACACTGAAGCTTTCTTT. It codes for CASSQGDTEAFF. The chain joins TRBV3-1 (or the pseudogene TRBV3-2) to TRBJ1-1, with D perhaps TRBD1 (5 bases). The CDR3 runs 12 residues. Germline-derived CDR1 and CDR2 are LGHDT and YNNKEL (reference sequence). V lost 3 bases, J lost 3 bases, and 5 bases lay in between.

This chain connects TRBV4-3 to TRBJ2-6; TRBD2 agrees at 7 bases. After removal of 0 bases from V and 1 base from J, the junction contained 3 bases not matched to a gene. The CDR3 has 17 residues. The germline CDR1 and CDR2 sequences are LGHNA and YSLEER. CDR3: CASSQDGGESGANVLTF. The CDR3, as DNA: TGCGCCAGCAGCCAAGATGGGGGGGAATCTGGGGCCAACGTCCTGACTTTC.

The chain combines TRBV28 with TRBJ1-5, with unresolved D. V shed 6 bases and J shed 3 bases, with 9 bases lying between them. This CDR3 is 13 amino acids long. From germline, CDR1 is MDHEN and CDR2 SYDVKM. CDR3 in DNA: TGTGCCAGCAGGCGGGAGTTCAATCAGCCCCAGCATTTT. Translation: CASRREFNQPQHF.

This CDR3 reads CATQLQGAGNTIYF. In DNA, the CDR3 is TGTGCCACCCAACTACAGGGAGCTGGAAACACCATATATTTT. This chain connects TRBV28 to TRBJ1-3; D may be TRBD1 (6 bases). The CDR3 has 14 residues. Germline V lookup: CDR1 MDHEN, CDR2 SYDVKM. The V gene lost 10 bases and the J gene lost 2 bases, with 15 bases spanning the gap.

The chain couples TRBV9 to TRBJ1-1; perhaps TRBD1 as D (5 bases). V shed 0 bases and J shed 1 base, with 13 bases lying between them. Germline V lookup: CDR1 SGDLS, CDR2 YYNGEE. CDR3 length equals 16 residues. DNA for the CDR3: TGTGCCAGCAGCGTAGCCCCGGACAAGACGAACACTGAAGCTTTCTTT. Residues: CASSVAPDKTNTEAFF.

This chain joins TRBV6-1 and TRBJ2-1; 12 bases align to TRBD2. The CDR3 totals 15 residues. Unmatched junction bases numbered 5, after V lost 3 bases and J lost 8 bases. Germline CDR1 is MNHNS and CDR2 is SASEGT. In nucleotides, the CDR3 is TGTGCCAGCAGTGAGGCTAGCGGGGGGGCCGATGAGCAGTTCTTC. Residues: CASSEASGGADEQFF.

The CDR3 loop is CASTILAGLQTGELFF. The CDR3 bases are TGTGCCAGCACAATCCTGGCAGGGCTCCAGACCGGGGAGCTGTTTTTT. This chain links TRBV2 with TRBJ2-2, with a possible D match to TRBD1 (5 bases). The germline CDR1 and CDR2 sequences are SNHLY and FYNNEI. This CDR3 region has 16 residues. Trimming took 7 bases from V and 5 from J, leaving 20 bases between them.

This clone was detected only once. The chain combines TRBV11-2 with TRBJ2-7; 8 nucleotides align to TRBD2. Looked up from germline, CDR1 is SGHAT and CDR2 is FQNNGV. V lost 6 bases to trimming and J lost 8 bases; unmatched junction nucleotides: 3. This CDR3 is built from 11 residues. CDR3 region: CASSRGGKQYF. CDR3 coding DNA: TGTGCCAGCAGTCGGGGGGGCAAGCAGTACTTC.

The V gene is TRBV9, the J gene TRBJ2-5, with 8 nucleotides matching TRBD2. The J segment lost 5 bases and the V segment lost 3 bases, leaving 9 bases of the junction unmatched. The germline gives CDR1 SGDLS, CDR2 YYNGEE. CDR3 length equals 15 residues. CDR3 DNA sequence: TGTGCCAGCAGCGCACCCGGACTAGCTAGGGAGACCCAGTACTTC. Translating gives CASSAPGLARETQYF.

The CDR3 DNA reads as TGTGCCAGCACGCCTCTCACAGGGGTGAACATTCAGTACTTC. It translates to CASTPLTGVNIQYF. The rearrangement uses TRBV28 and TRBJ2-4; 7 nucleotides line up with TRBD1. The length of the CDR3 is 14 residues. Germline V gives CDR1 MDHEN, CDR2 SYDVKM. V trimming: 7 bases; J trimming: 7 bases; junction bases outside the gene matches: 10.

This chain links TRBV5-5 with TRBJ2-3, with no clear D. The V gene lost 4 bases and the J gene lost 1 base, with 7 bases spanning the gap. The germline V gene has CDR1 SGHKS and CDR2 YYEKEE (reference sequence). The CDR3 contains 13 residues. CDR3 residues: CASSPQGTDTQYF. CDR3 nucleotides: TGTGCCAGCAGCCCTCAGGGCACAGATACGCAGTATTTT.

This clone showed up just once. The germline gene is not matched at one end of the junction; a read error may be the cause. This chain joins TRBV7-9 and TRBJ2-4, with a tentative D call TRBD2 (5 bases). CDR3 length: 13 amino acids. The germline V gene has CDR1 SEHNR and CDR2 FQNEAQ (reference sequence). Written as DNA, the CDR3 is TGTGCCAGCAGCTTACCGCCTTTGACCCAAGCGGACTTC. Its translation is CASSLPPLTQADF. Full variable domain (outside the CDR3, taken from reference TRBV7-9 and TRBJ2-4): DTGVSQNPRHKITKRGQNVTFRCDPISEHNRLYWYRQTLGQGPEFLTYFQNEAQLEKSRLLSDRFSAERPKGSFSTLEIQRTEQGDSAMYLCASSLPPLTQADFGAGTRLSVL.

The CDR3 region is CASSRRDRGWGYTF. The DNA for the CDR3 is TGTGCCAGCAGCCGCCGGGACAGGGGTTGGGGCTACACCTTC. This chain joins TRBV5-4 and TRBJ1-2; 10 nucleotides align to TRBD1. CDR3 length equals 14 residues. Losses at the gene ends were 4 bases for V and 8 bases for J; bases not matched to a gene: 8. The germline V gene has CDR1 SGHNT and CDR2 YYREEE (reference sequence).

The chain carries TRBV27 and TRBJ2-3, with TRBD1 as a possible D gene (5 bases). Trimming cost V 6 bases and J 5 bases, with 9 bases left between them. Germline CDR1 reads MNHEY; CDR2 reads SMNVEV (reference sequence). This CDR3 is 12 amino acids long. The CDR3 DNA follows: TGTGCCAGCAGCCCAGACAGAGATACGCAGTATTTT. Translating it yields CASSPDRDTQYF.

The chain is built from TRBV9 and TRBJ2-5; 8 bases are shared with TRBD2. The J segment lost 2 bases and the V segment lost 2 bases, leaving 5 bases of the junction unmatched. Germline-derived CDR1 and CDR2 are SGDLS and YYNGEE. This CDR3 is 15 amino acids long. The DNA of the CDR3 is TGTGCCAGCAGCGTTAGCGGGGCCATTCAAGAGACCCAGTACTTC. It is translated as CASSVSGAIQETQYF.

CDR3 loop: CASRQTPDFSYEQYF. CDR3 nucleotide sequence: TGCGCCAGCAGGCAAACCCCGGACTTCTCCTACGAGCAGTACTTC. The genes are TRBV4-1 and TRBJ2-7; D may be TRBD2 (5 bases). Germline CDR1 MGHRA, CDR2 YSYEKL. The CDR3 is 15 residues long. Trimming pared 6 bases from V and 0 bases from J, leaving 15 bases between.

In nucleotides, the CDR3 is TGTGCCACGACCGGGACTAGCGGGAGACGGGGGGCCACCGGGGAGCTGTTTTTT. This translates into CATTGTSGRRGATGELFF. The rearrangement uses TRBV30 and TRBJ2-2, with 14 nucleotides matching TRBD2. CDR1 and CDR2 (germline): GTSNPN, SVGIG (reference sequence). With V trimmed by 8 bases and J by 4 bases, 15 bases remained unmatched. This CDR3 has 18 amino acids.